This is a list of T cell receptor beta chains from one sample in a study of tumor-infiltrating lymphocytes in primary liver carcinoma. Using its own MiXCR run on the multiplex PCR reads, TCRdb lists one record per CDR3 protein. Of roughly 100,000 distinct CDR3 sequences listed, approximately 82% are singletons. Source material: liver tumor tissue from sampling region 3. Receptor source: a man between 40 and 49 years old with primary liver carcinoma and hepatitis B virus infection. CDR3s include the opening cysteine and the closing phenylalanine or tryptophan. The D gene is left open where the match is weak. Size is omitted from some rows. Given values are once, few, many or a class for expanded clones.

CDR3 protein: CCVEPGHAKNIQYF; CDR3 DNA: TGCTGCGTTGAACCAGGTCATGCTAAAAACATTCAGTACTTC; clone size: -; V gene: TRBV29-1; J gene: TRBJ2-4; D gene: -
CDR3 protein: CARTIGKQPQHF; CDR3 DNA: TGTGCCAGGACCATTGGCAAACAGCCCCAGCATTTT; clone size: -; V gene: TRBV6-1; J gene: TRBJ1-5; D gene: -
CDR3 protein: CAWRTEPSNQPQHF; CDR3 DNA: TGTGCCTGGAGGACCGAGCCGAGCAATCAACCCCAGCATTTT; clone size: -; V gene: TRBV30; J gene: TRBJ1-5; D gene: -
CDR3 protein: CARSPPSWVSGNTIYF; CDR3 DNA: TGTGCCAGGAGCCCACCCTCCTGGGTGAGTGGAAACACCATATATTTT; clone size: -; V gene: TRBV7-9; J gene: TRBJ1-3; D gene: -
CDR3 protein: CASQFGGDNEQFF; CDR3 DNA: TGTGCCAGCCAATTTGGCGGAGATAATGAGCAGTTCTTC; clone size: few; V gene: TRBV12-3/TRBV12-4; J gene: TRBJ2-1; D gene: -
CDR3 protein: CTSSPKAGLSDTQYF; CDR3 DNA: TGTACCAGCAGCCCTAAGGCGGGACTCTCAGATACGCAGTATTTT; clone size: -; V gene: TRBV4-2; J gene: TRBJ2-3; D gene: -
CDR3 protein: CASSQDLQGQGSCYNSLLLF; CDR3 DNA: TGCGCCAGCAGCCAAGATCTCCAAGGGCAGGGGTCGTGCTATAATTCACTCCTCCTGTTT; clone size: -; V gene: TRBV4-3; J gene: TRBJ1-6; D gene: -
CDR3 protein: CATRDGRTAETQYF; CDR3 DNA: TGTGCCACCAGGGACGGACGAACAGCGGAGACCCAGTATTTC; clone size: once; V gene: TRBV10-3; J gene: TRBJ2-5; D gene: -
CDR3 protein: CDSSRTGTSLGEQYF; CDR3 DNA: TGCGACAGCAGCCGGACCGGGACTAGCTTGGGCGAGCAGTACTTC; clone size: -; V gene: TRBV4-1; J gene: TRBJ2-7; D gene: TRBD2
CDR3 protein: CAISDGENQPQHF; CDR3 DNA: TGTGCCATCAGTGACGGGGAGAATCAGCCCCAGCATTTT; clone size: many; V gene: TRBV10-3; J gene: TRBJ1-5; D gene: -
CDR3 protein: CASRLNGDGQETQYF; CDR3 DNA: TGTGCCAGCAGGTTGAACGGGGATGGCCAAGAGACACAGTACTTC; clone size: -; V gene: TRBV5-4; J gene: TRBJ2-5; D gene: -
CDR3 protein: CANSQDSTWNSPLHF; CDR3 DNA: TGCGCCAACAGCCAAGATAGCACATGGAATTCACCCCTCCACTTT; clone size: -; V gene: TRBV4-1; J gene: TRBJ1-6; D gene: -
CDR3 protein: CANSLWTSGTDTQYF; CDR3 DNA: TGTGCCAACAGCCTATGGACTAGCGGGACAGATACGCAGTATTTT; clone size: -; V gene: TRBV9; J gene: TRBJ2-3; D gene: TRBD2
CDR3 protein: CASSLRHYNEQFF; CDR3 DNA: TGTGCCAGCAGCTTGAGGCATTACAATGAGCAGTTCTTC; clone size: -; V gene: TRBV5-4; J gene: TRBJ2-1; D gene: -
CDR3 protein: CARSHLAGPDGDEQIF; CDR3 DNA: TGCGCCAGGAGCCACTTAGCGGGGCCCGATGGGGATGAGCAGATCTTC; clone size: -; V gene: TRBV5-1; J gene: TRBJ2-1; D gene: TRBD2
CDR3 protein: CVSSFPGQGINYGYAF; CDR3 DNA: TGTGTCAGCAGTTTCCCAGGGCAGGGAATTAACTATGGCTACGCCTTC; clone size: -; V gene: TRBV28; J gene: TRBJ1-2; D gene: -
CDR3 protein: CASRLGRAGEQIF; CDR3 DNA: TGTGCTAGCAGACTAGGGCGGGCCGGGGAGCAGATCTTC; clone size: -; V gene: TRBV7-8; J gene: TRBJ2-1; D gene: -
CDR3 protein: CASSFGQGAVEQYF; CDR3 DNA: TGCGCCAGCAGCTTCGGACAGGGGGCGGTCGAGCAGTACTTC; clone size: many; V gene: TRBV5-1; J gene: TRBJ2-7; D gene: TRBD1
CDR3 protein: CASSDRGSPYEQYF; CDR3 DNA: TGTGCCAGCAGTGACAGGGGAAGTCCCTACGAGCAGTACTTC; clone size: many; V gene: TRBV25-1; J gene: TRBJ2-7; D gene: -
CDR3 protein: CASGPNRDFYGYTF; CDR3 DNA: TGTGCTAGCGGCCCCAACAGGGACTTCTATGGCTACACCTTC; clone size: -; V gene: TRBV6-6; J gene: TRBJ1-2; D gene: -
CDR3 protein: CASSDSGSEAQYF; CDR3 DNA: TGCGCCAGCAGTGATTCGGGGTCGGAGGCCCAGTACTTC; clone size: -; V gene: TRBV5-1; J gene: TRBJ2-5; D gene: -
CDR3 protein: CSVVWAQSCKQFF; CDR3 DNA: TGCAGCGTTGTCTGGGCCCAGAGCTGTAAACAGTTCTTC; clone size: once; V gene: TRBV29-1; J gene: TRBJ2-1; D gene: -
CDR3 protein: CASSIPTGMGTEAFF; CDR3 DNA: TGTGCCAGCAGCATCCCGACAGGGATGGGCACTGAAGCTTTCTTT; clone size: once; V gene: TRBV7-9; J gene: TRBJ1-1; D gene: TRBD1
CDR3 protein: CVSSSSSNYEQYF; CDR3 DNA: TGTGTCAGCAGTTCGTCGTCAAACTACGAGCAGTACTTC; clone size: -; V gene: TRBV28; J gene: TRBJ2-7; D gene: -
CDR3 protein: CATQRPSSGAGVLTF; CDR3 DNA: TGTGCCACCCAGCGGCCGAGCTCTGGGGCCGGCGTCCTGACTTTC; clone size: -; V gene: TRBV11-2; J gene: TRBJ2-6; D gene: -
CDR3 protein: CTSRTGGGGAGELFF; CDR3 DNA: TGTACCAGCAGGACAGGGGGTGGAGGAGCCGGGGAGCTGTTCTTT; clone size: -; V gene: TRBV6-1; J gene: TRBJ2-2; D gene: TRBD1
CDR3 protein: CASRSAGSTTGELFF; CDR3 DNA: TGCGCCAGCCGCTCGGCGGGTTCGACCACCGGGGAGCTGTTTTTT; clone size: -; V gene: TRBV5-1; J gene: TRBJ2-2; D gene: -
CDR3 protein: CASTRDNYGYTF; CDR3 DNA: TGTGCCAGCACCCGGGACAACTATGGCTACACATTC; clone size: -; V gene: TRBV6-1; J gene: TRBJ1-2; D gene: -
CDR3 protein: CSGATGSGTRELFF; CDR3 DNA: TGCAGCGGTGCGACAGGCAGTGGTACCAGGGAGCTGTTTTTT; clone size: -; V gene: TRBV29-1; J gene: TRBJ2-2; D gene: -
CDR3 protein: CASRFVEGRAGELFF; CDR3 DNA: TGTGCCAGTAGGTTCGTGGAAGGTCGCGCCGGGGAGCTGTTTTTT; clone size: once; V gene: TRBV19; J gene: TRBJ2-2; D gene: -
CDR3 protein: CASSTFWDSQTRPYNSSLHF; CDR3 DNA: TGTGCCAGCAGCACTTTTTGGGACAGCCAAACCCGCCCCTATAATTCATCCCTCCACTTT; clone size: -; V gene: TRBV28; J gene: TRBJ1-6; D gene: TRBD1
CDR3 protein: CARSYSLGTTTGELFF; CDR3 DNA: TGTGCCAGGAGTTACTCGTTAGGGACAACCACCGGGGAGCTGTTTTTT; clone size: -; V gene: TRBV6-2/TRBV6-3; J gene: TRBJ2-2; D gene: -
CDR3 protein: CNVDAIGVVRFF; CDR3 DNA: TGCAACGTTGATGCCATCGGAGTTGTAAGGTTCTTC; clone size: -; V gene: TRBV29-1; J gene: TRBJ2-1; D gene: -
CDR3 protein: CGSSLNSNDQFF; CDR3 DNA: TGTGGCAGCAGCTTAAATTCCAATGACCAGTTCTTC; clone size: -; V gene: TRBV11-3; J gene: TRBJ2-1; D gene: -
CDR3 protein: CSVHPTRVKSYEQYF; CDR3 DNA: TGCAGCGTACATCCTACCAGGGTCAAGTCCTACGAGCAGTACTTC; clone size: once; V gene: TRBV29-1; J gene: TRBJ2-7; D gene: -
CDR3 protein: CASSYVSGYEQYF; CDR3 DNA: TGTGCCAGCAGTTACGTTAGCGGATACGAGCAGTACTTC; clone size: many; V gene: TRBV6-2/TRBV6-3; J gene: TRBJ2-7; D gene: -
CDR3 protein: CAGSAGLGGTHYF; CDR3 DNA: TGTGCCGGCAGCGCAGGGTTGGGGGGGACCCACTACTTC; clone size: -; V gene: TRBV11-2; J gene: TRBJ2-5; D gene: TRBD2
CDR3 protein: CASCKDSNQETQYF; CDR3 DNA: TGTGCCAGCTGTAAGGACAGTAACCAAGAGACCCAATACTTC; clone size: -; V gene: TRBV2; J gene: TRBJ2-5; D gene: -
CDR3 protein: CASSDRPGISGNEQLF; CDR3 DNA: TGTGCCAGCAGTGACCGCCCCGGGATTAGTGGCAATGAGCAGCTCTTC; clone size: -; V gene: TRBV6-1; J gene: TRBJ2-1; D gene: -
CDR3 protein: CANTTSGANVLTF; CDR3 DNA: TGTGCCAACACCACCTCTGGGGCCAACGTCCTGACTTTC; clone size: -; V gene: TRBV12-3/TRBV12-4; J gene: TRBJ2-6; D gene: -
CDR3 protein: CASSQDRASGFKHFF; CDR3 DNA: TGCGCCAGCAGCCAAGATAGAGCTAGCGGATTTAAGCATTTCTTC; clone size: -; V gene: TRBV4-3; J gene: TRBJ2-1; D gene: TRBD2
CDR3 protein: CSLQAGNSYNEQFF; CDR3 DNA: TGTAGCCTCCAAGCGGGAAACTCCTACAATGAGCAGTTCTTC; clone size: -; V gene: TRBV29-1; J gene: TRBJ2-1; D gene: TRBD2
CDR3 protein: CAISESGDQPQHF; CDR3 DNA: TGTGCCATCAGTGAGTCGGGGGATCAGCCCCAGCATTTT; clone size: many; V gene: TRBV10-3; J gene: TRBJ1-5; D gene: -
CDR3 protein: CASSQYALAADTHYF; CDR3 DNA: TGCGCCAGCAGCCAATATGCCCTAGCGGCAGATACGCACTATTTT; clone size: -; V gene: TRBV4-3; J gene: TRBJ2-3; D gene: TRBD2
CDR3 protein: CASSSGHEGGQSQHF; CDR3 DNA: TGTGCCAGCAGTTCGGGACATGAAGGGGGACAGTCCCAGCATTTT; clone size: -; V gene: TRBV6-5; J gene: TRBJ1-5; D gene: TRBD1
CDR3 protein: CSGRGQGAYSPLHF; CDR3 DNA: TGCAGTGGTAGAGGACAGGGGGCATACTCACCCCTCCACTTT; clone size: -; V gene: TRBV20-1; J gene: TRBJ1-6; D gene: TRBD1
CDR3 protein: CSLVGLAGPAYNEQFF; CDR3 DNA: TGCAGCCTGGTCGGACTAGCGGGTCCGGCCTACAATGAGCAGTTCTTC; clone size: once; V gene: TRBV29-1; J gene: TRBJ2-1; D gene: TRBD2
CDR3 protein: CASSLGQGTANEQFF; CDR3 DNA: TGTGCCAGCAGCTTGGGACAAGGGACCGCCAATGAGCAGTTCTTC; clone size: -; V gene: TRBV5-4; J gene: TRBJ2-1; D gene: -
CDR3 protein: CASTPLGQGGNEQFF; CDR3 DNA: TGTGCCAGCACCCCCCTGGGACAGGGTGGTAATGAGCAGTTCTTC; clone size: -; V gene: TRBV6-5; J gene: TRBJ2-1; D gene: TRBD1
CDR3 protein: CSVEAVGAGDTQYF; CDR3 DNA: TGCAGCGTTGAAGCAGTGGGAGCAGGAGATACGCAGTATTTT; clone size: -; V gene: TRBV29-1; J gene: TRBJ2-3; D gene: -
CDR3 protein: CASTRSTNEQLF; CDR3 DNA: TGCGCCAGCACACGGAGCACAAATGAGCAGCTCTTC; clone size: -; V gene: TRBV10-2; J gene: TRBJ2-1; D gene: -
CDR3 protein: CVSSDRSGTGLYNEQFF; CDR3 DNA: TGTGTCAGTAGTGACCGATCCGGGACAGGGCTATACAATGAGCAGTTCTTC; clone size: -; V gene: TRBV6-5; J gene: TRBJ2-1; D gene: TRBD1
CDR3 protein: CIAGRVNTEAFF; CDR3 DNA: TGCATCGCAGGACGGGTGAATACTGAAGCTTTCTTT; clone size: -; V gene: TRBV29-1; J gene: TRBJ1-1; D gene: -
CDR3 protein: CSGRGSGSYNEQFF; CDR3 DNA: TGCAGCGGGAGGGGGAGCGGATCCTACAATGAGCAGTTCTTC; clone size: -; V gene: TRBV29-1; J gene: TRBJ2-1; D gene: -
CDR3 protein: CTSGFPGTSGTKSIQYF; CDR3 DNA: TGTACCAGCGGCTTTCCCGGGACTAGCGGAACCAAAAGCATTCAGTACTTC; clone size: -; V gene: TRBV11-1; J gene: TRBJ2-4; D gene: TRBD2
CDR3 protein: CASSSGGNWERFF; CDR3 DNA: TGTGCCAGCAGCTCGGGAGGTAACTGGGAGAGGTTCTTC; clone size: -; V gene: TRBV11-3; J gene: TRBJ2-1; D gene: TRBD2
CDR3 protein: CPSSPIALDTQYF; CDR3 DNA: TGTCCTAGCTCACCCATAGCGTTGGATACGCAGTATTTT; clone size: -; V gene: TRBV18; J gene: TRBJ2-3; D gene: -
CDR3 protein: CASTPSGRLNTEAFF; CDR3 DNA: TGTGCCAGCACCCCTTCGGGGCGGCTGAACACTGAAGCTTTCTTT; clone size: many; V gene: TRBV28; J gene: TRBJ1-1; D gene: -
CDR3 protein: CASSLSLGGRIVRKHARYF; CDR3 DNA: TGTGCCAGCAGCTTATCTTTGGGGGGTCGGATCGTTAGAAAACATGCGCGGTATTTT; clone size: -; V gene: TRBV11-2; J gene: TRBJ2-3; D gene: -
CDR3 protein: CASSLAGDTGELFF; CDR3 DNA: TGTGCCAGCAGCTTGGCAGGGGACACCGGGGAGCTGTTTTTT; clone size: -; V gene: TRBV9; J gene: TRBJ2-2; D gene: -